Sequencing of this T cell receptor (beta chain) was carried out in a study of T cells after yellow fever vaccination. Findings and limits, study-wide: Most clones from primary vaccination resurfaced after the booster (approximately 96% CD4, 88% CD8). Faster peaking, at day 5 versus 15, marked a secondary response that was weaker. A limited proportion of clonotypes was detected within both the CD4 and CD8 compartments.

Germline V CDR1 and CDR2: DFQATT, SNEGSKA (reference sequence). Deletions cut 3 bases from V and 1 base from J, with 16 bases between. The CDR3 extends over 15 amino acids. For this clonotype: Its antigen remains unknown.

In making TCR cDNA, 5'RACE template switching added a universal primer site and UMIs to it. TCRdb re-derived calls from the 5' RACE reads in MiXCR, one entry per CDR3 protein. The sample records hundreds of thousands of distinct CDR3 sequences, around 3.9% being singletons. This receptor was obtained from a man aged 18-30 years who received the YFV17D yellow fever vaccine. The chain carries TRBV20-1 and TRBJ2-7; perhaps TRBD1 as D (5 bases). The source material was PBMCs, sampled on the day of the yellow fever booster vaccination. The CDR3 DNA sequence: TGCAGTGCTAGTATCGGATTGACAGCTTCCTACGAGCAGTACTTC. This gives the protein CSASIGLTASYEQYF.